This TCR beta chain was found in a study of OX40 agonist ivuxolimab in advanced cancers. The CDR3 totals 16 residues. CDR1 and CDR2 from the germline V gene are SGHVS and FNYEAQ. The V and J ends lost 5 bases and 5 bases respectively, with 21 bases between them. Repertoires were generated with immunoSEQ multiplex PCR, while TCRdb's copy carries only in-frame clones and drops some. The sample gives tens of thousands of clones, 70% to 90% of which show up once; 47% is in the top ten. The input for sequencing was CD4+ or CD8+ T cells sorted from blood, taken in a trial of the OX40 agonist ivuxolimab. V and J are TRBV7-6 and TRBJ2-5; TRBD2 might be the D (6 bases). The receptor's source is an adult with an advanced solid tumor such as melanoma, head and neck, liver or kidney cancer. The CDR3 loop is CASSPRGGFSEETQYF. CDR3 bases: TGTGCCAGCAGCCCCCGAGGAGGGTTTAGCGAGGAGACCCAGTACTTC.